Listed below are T cell receptor beta chains from one sample, sequenced in a study of blood T cell repertoires in COVID-19. The table came from immunoSEQ multiplex PCR; TCRdb's copy has only in-frame clones and leaves some out. This table has some 260,000 clones, 85% to 90% appearing once. The sequencing input was PBMCs or T cells enriched from blood (not recorded which). These receptors all stem from a man in his forties or fifties who had recovered from COVID-19. Each CDR3 is given with its conserved first and last residue. A D gene is named only where the DNA matches it firmly. A row's size may be missing; if present it is once, few, many or a size class.

v_gene: TRBV7-2; j_gene: TRBJ2-3; d_gene: TRBD2; abundance: -; CDR3nt: TGTGCCAGCAGCTGGCGACCCCTATGGGCGGGGGTCCGCACAGATACGCAGTATTTT; CDR3aa: CASSWRPLWAGVRTDTQYF
v_gene: TRBV7-3; j_gene: TRBJ1-1; d_gene: TRBD1; abundance: -; CDR3nt: TGTGCCAGCAGCCAACCCGGGACAGGGAACACTGAAGCTTTCTTT; CDR3aa: CASSQPGTGNTEAFF
v_gene: TRBV30; j_gene: TRBJ1-1; d_gene: -; abundance: -; CDR3nt: TGTGCCTGGAGTGGACCCGGGATGAACACTGAAGCTTTCTTT; CDR3aa: CAWSGPGMNTEAFF
v_gene: TRBV4-1; j_gene: TRBJ2-7; d_gene: -; abundance: -; CDR3nt: TGCGCCGGCATGCGGGTAGCTTCCTACGAGCAGTACTTC; CDR3aa: CAGMRVASYEQYF
v_gene: TRBV5-6; j_gene: TRBJ1-2; d_gene: -; abundance: -; CDR3nt: TGTGCCAGCAGCTTCACGGGTAGCTATGGCTACACCTTC; CDR3aa: CASSFTGSYGYTF
v_gene: TRBV27; j_gene: TRBJ1-5; d_gene: -; abundance: -; CDR3nt: TGTGCCAGCAGTGGGACAAGGGAAGCCGATCAGCCCCAGCATTTT; CDR3aa: CASSGTREADQPQHF
v_gene: TRBV18; j_gene: TRBJ2-7; d_gene: TRBD1; abundance: -; CDR3nt: TGTGCCAGCTCACCACTGGGACAGGGCTACGAGCAGTACTTC; CDR3aa: CASSPLGQGYEQYF
v_gene: TRBV19; j_gene: TRBJ1-6; d_gene: -; abundance: -; CDR3nt: TGTGCCAGTAGTATACAGGGGAGCTATTCACCCCTCCACTTT; CDR3aa: CASSIQGSYSPLHF
v_gene: TRBV21-1; j_gene: TRBJ1-4; d_gene: -; abundance: -; CDR3nt: TGTGCCAGCAGCCTTAGGGGGGGGGCAACTAATGAAAAACTGTTTTTT; CDR3aa: CASSLRGGATNEKLFF
v_gene: TRBV23-1; j_gene: TRBJ1-6; d_gene: TRBD1; abundance: once; CDR3nt: TGCGCCAGCAGTCAGTGGACAGGGGGGGATAATTCACCCCTCCACTTT; CDR3aa: CASSQWTGGDNSPLHF
v_gene: TRBV7-6; j_gene: TRBJ2-3; d_gene: -; abundance: -; CDR3nt: TGTGCCAGCAGCCCCCGACTCCTGGGCACAGATACGCAGTATTTT; CDR3aa: CASSPRLLGTDTQYF
v_gene: TRBV5-1; j_gene: TRBJ1-5; d_gene: -; abundance: -; CDR3nt: TGCGCCAGCAGCTTGGTTCAGGGCGGTCAGCCCCAGCATTTT; CDR3aa: CASSLVQGGQPQHF
v_gene: TRBV4-2; j_gene: TRBJ1-2; d_gene: TRBD1; abundance: -; CDR3nt: TGTGCCAGCAGCCAAGAGGGGACAGCCCATGGCTACACCTTC; CDR3aa: CASSQEGTAHGYTF
v_gene: TRBV6-5; j_gene: TRBJ2-7; d_gene: -; abundance: -; CDR3nt: TGTGCCAGCAGCCCGGGGTTTTCCTACGAGCAGTACTTC; CDR3aa: CASSPGFSYEQYF
v_gene: TRBV25-1; j_gene: TRBJ1-2; d_gene: TRBD1; abundance: -; CDR3nt: TGTGCCAGCAGTGCCCTAGGGACAGGGGAAGGGTACTATGGCTACACCTTC; CDR3aa: CASSALGTGEGYYGYTF
v_gene: TRBV28; j_gene: TRBJ1-4; d_gene: -; abundance: few; CDR3nt: TGTGCCAGCAGTTTGGGGCAGGGATGGTCTAATGAAAAACTGTTTTTT; CDR3aa: CASSLGQGWSNEKLFF
v_gene: TRBV4-2; j_gene: TRBJ2-7; d_gene: TRBD2; abundance: -; CDR3nt: TGTGCCAGCAGCCAGCCGACTAGCGGGATTGGTTCCTACGAGCAGTACTTC; CDR3aa: CASSQPTSGIGSYEQYF
v_gene: TRBV6-2/TRBV6-3; j_gene: TRBJ1-6; d_gene: -; abundance: -; CDR3nt: TGTGCCAGCAGTTCGGAAGTAAGGAGCTCCTATAATTCACCCCTCCACTTT; CDR3aa: CASSSEVRSSYNSPLHF
v_gene: TRBV2; j_gene: TRBJ2-3; d_gene: -; abundance: -; CDR3nt: TGTGCCAGCCAGGCGGGCCTCGGCACAGATACGCAGTATTTT; CDR3aa: CASQAGLGTDTQYF
v_gene: TRBV9; j_gene: TRBJ2-2; d_gene: -; abundance: -; CDR3nt: TGTGCCAGCAGCGTAGGATTAGCGAACACCGGGGAGCTGTTTTTT; CDR3aa: CASSVGLANTGELFF
v_gene: TRBV4-1; j_gene: TRBJ1-2; d_gene: TRBD1; abundance: -; CDR3nt: TGCGCCAGCAGCCAAGAAACGACAGGGTTCTATGGCTACACCTTC; CDR3aa: CASSQETTGFYGYTF
v_gene: TRBV19; j_gene: TRBJ2-2; d_gene: -; abundance: -; CDR3nt: TGTGCCAGTAGCGCCTCCTTGGACTCGGGGACCGGGGAGCTGTTTTTT; CDR3aa: CASSASLDSGTGELFF
v_gene: TRBV7-9; j_gene: TRBJ2-5; d_gene: TRBD2; abundance: once; CDR3nt: TGTGCCAGCAGCTTAAACGGGAGGAGCGAGACCCAGTACTTC; CDR3aa: CASSLNGRSETQYF
v_gene: TRBV7-9; j_gene: TRBJ1-6; d_gene: -; abundance: -; CDR3nt: TGTGCCAGCAGCTTAGAGGGGAATTCACCCCTCCACTTT; CDR3aa: CASSLEGNSPLHF
v_gene: TRBV19; j_gene: TRBJ2-4; d_gene: TRBD2; abundance: -; CDR3nt: TGTGCCAGCTCTCAGGGTACTAGCGGGCCCAGGGACATTCAGTACTTC; CDR3aa: CASSQGTSGPRDIQYF
v_gene: TRBV5-1; j_gene: TRBJ2-2; d_gene: -; abundance: -; CDR3nt: TGCGCCAGCAGCCCATTGACAGGGAACACCGGGGAGCTGTTTTTT; CDR3aa: CASSPLTGNTGELFF
v_gene: TRBV5-1; j_gene: TRBJ1-4; d_gene: -; abundance: -; CDR3nt: TGCGCCAGCAGCGCTCAGGGTGGTACTAATGAAAAACTGTTTTTT; CDR3aa: CASSAQGGTNEKLFF
v_gene: TRBV28; j_gene: TRBJ1-5; d_gene: -; abundance: -; CDR3nt: TGTGCCAGCAGCCGACAGGATAATCAGCCCCAGCATTTT; CDR3aa: CASSRQDNQPQHF
v_gene: TRBV19; j_gene: TRBJ2-1; d_gene: -; abundance: many; CDR3nt: TGTGCCAGTAGTATAGGGCTTTTCCCTTCCCATGAGCAGTTCTTC; CDR3aa: CASSIGLFPSHEQFF
v_gene: TRBV10-3; j_gene: TRBJ1-5; d_gene: -; abundance: -; CDR3nt: TGTGCCATCAGTGATTTCGGGGGGAATCAGCCCCAGCATTTT; CDR3aa: CAISDFGGNQPQHF
v_gene: TRBV7-2; j_gene: TRBJ1-5; d_gene: -; abundance: -; CDR3nt: TGTGCCAGCAGCCCCCAGTTCCTCGGGCAGCCCCAGCATTTT; CDR3aa: CASSPQFLGQPQHF
v_gene: TRBV30; j_gene: TRBJ2-7; d_gene: TRBD2; abundance: -; CDR3nt: TGTGCCTGGATGGGAGCGGGGTCCTACGAGCAGTACTTC; CDR3aa: CAWMGAGSYEQYF
v_gene: TRBV30; j_gene: TRBJ2-1; d_gene: TRBD2; abundance: -; CDR3nt: TGTGCCTGGAGTGTAGGACTAGGAGGTGAGCAGTTCTTC; CDR3aa: CAWSVGLGGEQFF
v_gene: TRBV19; j_gene: TRBJ1-2; d_gene: -; abundance: -; CDR3nt: TGTGCCAGTATTGCCGCAGTTGAACAGGGCTCAGGCTACACCTTC; CDR3aa: CASIAAVEQGSGYTF
v_gene: TRBV7-2; j_gene: TRBJ2-7; d_gene: -; abundance: few; CDR3nt: TGTGCCAGCAGCCCAGAGCAGGGATCCCTGTCCTACGAGCAGTACTTC; CDR3aa: CASSPEQGSLSYEQYF
v_gene: TRBV30; j_gene: TRBJ1-6; d_gene: -; abundance: -; CDR3nt: TGTGCCTGGAGTGAAGGACTCTATAATTCACCCCTCCACTTT; CDR3aa: CAWSEGLYNSPLHF
v_gene: TRBV19; j_gene: TRBJ1-5; d_gene: TRBD1; abundance: -; CDR3nt: TGTGCCAGTAGTATAGATCGGGGACAGTATAGCAATCAGCCCCAGCATTTT; CDR3aa: CASSIDRGQYSNQPQHF
v_gene: TRBV23-1; j_gene: TRBJ2-1; d_gene: -; abundance: -; CDR3nt: TGCGCCAGCAGTTGCGGCAGGGTTTCCTACAATGAGCAGTTCTTC; CDR3aa: CASSCGRVSYNEQFF
v_gene: TRBV21-1; j_gene: TRBJ1-5; d_gene: -; abundance: -; CDR3nt: TGTGCCAGCAGCGTATTTCAGCCCCAGCATTTT; CDR3aa: CASSVFQPQHF
v_gene: TRBV4-1; j_gene: TRBJ2-5; d_gene: TRBD2; abundance: -; CDR3nt: TGCGCCAGCGGACCCGGGACTAGTGAGACCCAGTACTTC; CDR3aa: CASGPGTSETQYF
v_gene: TRBV5-5; j_gene: TRBJ1-2; d_gene: -; abundance: once; CDR3nt: TGTGCCAGCAGCCCGGCAGGGGACTATGGCTACACCTTC; CDR3aa: CASSPAGDYGYTF
v_gene: TRBV11-2; j_gene: TRBJ2-1; d_gene: TRBD2; abundance: -; CDR3nt: TGTGCCAGCTCTGCGGGAGTCGGGAACCCGTACAATGAGCAGTTCTTC; CDR3aa: CASSAGVGNPYNEQFF
v_gene: TRBV7-2; j_gene: TRBJ1-2; d_gene: -; abundance: once; CDR3nt: TGTGCCAGCAGCCTCCACCAAACAGGCGGGGGGAGAGGCTACACCTTC; CDR3aa: CASSLHQTGGGRGYTF
v_gene: TRBV7-2; j_gene: TRBJ2-1; d_gene: TRBD2; abundance: -; CDR3nt: TGTGCCAGCAGCTTAGAACTAGCGGGCTACAATGAGCAGTTCTTC; CDR3aa: CASSLELAGYNEQFF
v_gene: TRBV30; j_gene: TRBJ1-6; d_gene: -; abundance: -; CDR3nt: TGTGCCTGGACCCTGACAGAGAATTCACCCCTCCACTTT; CDR3aa: CAWTLTENSPLHF
v_gene: TRBV6-2/TRBV6-3; j_gene: TRBJ1-5; d_gene: TRBD1; abundance: -; CDR3nt: TGTGCCAGCAGTTACACACAGGGGACGAGTCAGCCCCAGCATTTT; CDR3aa: CASSYTQGTSQPQHF
v_gene: TRBV7-7; j_gene: TRBJ2-2; d_gene: TRBD1; abundance: -; CDR3nt: TGTGCTAGCAGCTCGGGACAGGGTACCGGGGAGCTGTTTTTT; CDR3aa: CASSSGQGTGELFF
v_gene: TRBV3-1/TRBV3-2; j_gene: TRBJ2-1; d_gene: -; abundance: -; CDR3nt: TGTGCCAGCAGCCAAGCGGGCAATGAGCAGTTCTTC; CDR3aa: CASSQAGNEQFF
v_gene: TRBV12-3/TRBV12-4; j_gene: TRBJ1-1; d_gene: TRBD1; abundance: -; CDR3nt: TGTGCCAGCAGATGGGACAGGAACACTGAAGCTTTCTTT; CDR3aa: CASRWDRNTEAFF
v_gene: TRBV9; j_gene: TRBJ1-1; d_gene: -; abundance: -; CDR3nt: TGTGCCAGCAGCTTGGTGACAGGGAACACTGAAGCTTTCTTT; CDR3aa: CASSLVTGNTEAFF
v_gene: TRBV6-2/TRBV6-3; j_gene: TRBJ1-1; d_gene: -; abundance: -; CDR3nt: TGTGCCAGCAGTCCACGGCCAGGGCTGAACACTGAAGCTTTCTTT; CDR3aa: CASSPRPGLNTEAFF
v_gene: TRBV4-2; j_gene: TRBJ2-7; d_gene: TRBD2; abundance: -; CDR3nt: TGTGCCAGCAGCCAAGCCGAGGTCGGAGCGGGAGGGCGTTACGAGCAGTACTTC; CDR3aa: CASSQAEVGAGGRYEQYF
v_gene: TRBV5-6; j_gene: TRBJ1-2; d_gene: -; abundance: -; CDR3nt: TGTGCCAGCAGCGCAGGGTACCTGATCGCTGACACCTTC; CDR3aa: CASSAGYLIADTF